These 19 T cell receptor beta chains came from one sample sequenced in a study of T cells in women clearing cervical HPV infection. Profiled with immunoSEQ multiplex PCR; TCRdb holds only in-frame clones, not every one. This sample's table reports roughly 21,000 clones. Sequencing was performed on blood buffy coat. The receptors stem from a woman aged 18 to 75 with a cervical HPV16 infection that either progressed to CIN3+ or cleared (not recorded which).

Remarks on this clone: The read halts 3 residues ahead of the CDR3 end, with the missing end drawn from the germline J gene. The J gene is TRBJ2-7, the V gene TRBV28; 8 positions match TRBD2. CDR3 length: 16 residues. Trimming at V came to 5 bases and at J to 1 base, leaving 10 bases not matched to a gene. Germline assignment: CDR1 MDHEN and CDR2 SYDVKM. CDR3 protein: CASSTSRAGVSYEQYF. The part of the CDR3 DNA that was read is TGTGCCAGCAGTACCTCCCGAGCGGGAGTTTCCTACGAG.

Regarding this clone: The read is 3 residues too short to cover the CDR3 end, so that end is filled in from the germline J gene. This sequence joins TRBV30 and TRBJ2-3; the match to TRBD2 covers 7 bases. Per the germline V gene, CDR1 is GTSNPN and CDR2 is SVGIG (reference sequence). Trimming removed 5 bases from V and 3 bases from J; junction bases left unmatched: 8. The CDR3 sequence is 14 residues long. Incomplete CDR3 DNA: TGTGCCTGGGGGGTCAGCGGGACGACAGATACG. It yields the protein CAWGVSGTTDT. The whole CDR3 reads CAWGVSGTTDTQYF.

Worth noting for this clone: Read coverage stops 3 residues before the CDR3 terminus; the germline J gene supplies the remainder. The chain has TRBV14 and TRBJ2-3; 14 bases match TRBD2. This CDR3 spans 18 amino acids. Germline CDR1 reads SGHDN; CDR2 reads FVKESK. After removal of 4 bases from V and 6 bases from J, the junction contained 12 bases not matched to a gene. CDR3 DNA, as far as it was read: TGTGCCAGCAGCCCAATGCCGGGACTAGCGGGAGAATTTGATACG. It encodes CASSPMPGLAGEFDT. The full CDR3 is CASSPMPGLAGEFDTQYF.

Details on this clone: The CDR3 goes on 3 residues after the read ends, and that part is filled in from the germline J gene. V usage is TRBV5-6 and J usage is TRBJ1-5, with D possibly matching TRBD1 (6 bases). V lost 4 bases, J lost 4 bases, and 9 bases lay in between. Germline lookup yields CDR1 SGHDT and CDR2 YYEEEE. This CDR3 comprises 13 residues. CDR3 DNA, as far as it was read: TGTGCCAGCAGCCGACAGGCTAATCAGCCC. Amino acid sequence: CASSRQANQP. The full CDR3 reads CASSRQANQPQHF.

Comments on this clone: Read coverage stops 3 residues before the CDR3 terminus; the germline J gene supplies the remainder. J is TRBJ1-5 and V is TRBV6-1; D ambiguous. V was shortened by 4 bases and J by 4 bases, with 14 bases between the two germline ends. CDR3 size: 15 residues. Germline CDR1 MNHNS, CDR2 SASEGT. Incomplete CDR3 DNA: TGTGCCAGCAGTGGGAGCCACAGCCAGAATCAGCCC. Amino acid sequence: CASSGSHSQNQP. The whole CDR3 protein reads CASSGSHSQNQPQHF.

Details on this clone: Coverage ceases 3 residues before the CDR3 finishes, and the germline J gene fills in the end. The chain employs TRBV19 and TRBJ2-5; 7 nucleotides align to TRBD2. CDR3 length: 16 residues. Losses at the gene ends were 5 bases for V and 5 bases for J; bases not matched to a gene: 14. Germline V gives CDR1 LNHDA, CDR2 SQIVND (reference sequence). The CDR3 here is CASSSLEGRVGETQYF. The sequenced part of the CDR3 DNA is TGTGCCAGTAGTTCATTAGAGGGGAGGGTGGGGGAGACC.

On this clone: The sequenced fragment ends 3 residues before the CDR3 boundary, so the rest is inferred from the germline J gene. The chain joins TRBV6-1 to TRBJ2-7, with D possibly TRBD2 on 5 matching bases. CDR3 size: 15 residues. Per germline, CDR1 MNHNS and CDR2 SASEGT. Trimming cost V 0 bases and J 0 bases, with 9 bases left between them. The DNA read from the CDR3 is TGTGCCAGCAGTGAAGCTAGCGAGAGCTCCTACGAG. This sequence encodes CASSEASESSYE. The full-length CDR3 reads as CASSEASESSYEQYF.

The covered CDR3 bases are TGTGCCAGCAGTTCCAAGACAGGGAGAGAGACC. It encodes CASSSKTGRET. The full-length CDR3 reads as CASSSKTGRETQYF. The V gene is TRBV28, the J gene TRBJ2-5; 7 nucleotides line up with TRBD1. The read ends 3 residues before the CDR3 terminus; that terminus is restored from the germline J gene. Trimming cost V 4 bases and J 4 bases; bases outside gene matches: 6. Germline V lookup: CDR1 MDHEN, CDR2 SYDVKM. CDR3 length: 14 residues.

As concerns this clone: The observed sequence ends 3 residues before the CDR3 terminus, with the missing tail filled in from the germline J gene. This chain links TRBV27 with TRBJ2-4; D is perhaps TRBD1 (6 bases). Germline CDR1 MNHEY, CDR2 SMNVEV (reference sequence). The V end was cut by 6 bases, the J end by 7 bases, with 13 bases between. This CDR3 has 13 amino acids. CDR3 bases read: TGTGCCAGCAGCACCGGGACACATAACATT. This translates into CASSTGTHNI. From start to end, the CDR3 is CASSTGTHNIQYF.

The DNA read from the CDR3 is TGTGCCAGCAGTTATATAGCGGGCGGGACTTCCTACAATGAG. Protein: CASSYIAGGTSYNE. The CDR3 reads in full as CASSYIAGGTSYNEQFF. The rearrangement links TRBV6-2 or TRBV6-3 to TRBJ2-1; TRBD2 matches 7 bases. The read is 3 residues too short to cover the CDR3 end, so that end is filled in from the germline J gene. V dropped 3 bases and J dropped 1; count of bases not matched to a gene: 9. Germline V gene data show CDR1 as MNHEY and CDR2 as SVGEGT. The CDR3 is made up of 17 amino acids.

About this clone itself: Read coverage stops 3 residues before the CDR3 terminus; the germline J gene supplies the remainder. This chain connects TRBV19 to TRBJ2-1, with TRBD1 matching 8 bases. V gave up 6 bases and J gave up 9 bases; unmatched junction bases: 7. The length of the CDR3 is 13 residues. The germline V gene encodes CDR1 LNHDA and CDR2 SQIVND (reference sequence). Partial CDR3 DNA: TGTGCCAGTAGCCGGGGAACAGGGGGTGAG. Amino acids: CASSRGTGGE. The complete CDR3 sequence is CASSRGTGGEQFF.

Turning to this clone: The read stops 3 residues short of the end of the CDR3; the missing end is completed from the germline J gene. The chain is built from TRBV28 and TRBJ2-5; D uncertain. Trimming removed 3 bases from V and 2 bases from J, with 10 bases in between. The CDR3 runs to 14 residues. CDR1 is MDHEN, CDR2 SYDVKM, per germline. The CDR3 is CASSFTNTQETQYF. CDR3 DNA (partial): TGTGCCAGCAGTTTCACTAACACACAAGAGACC.

Points on this clone: Read sequence stops 3 residues before the CDR3 end, and the germline J gene provides the missing end. The rearrangement uses TRBV10-1 and TRBJ2-3; weak D call: TRBD2 (5 bases). Trimming took off 5 bases at V and 5 bases at J, with 17 bases between the two ends. Looked up from germline, CDR1 is WNHNN and CDR2 is SYGVQD (reference sequence). This CDR3 has 15 residues. CDR3 sequence: CASSLGLSRGDTQYF. The CDR3 DNA, read in part, is TGCGCCAGCAGTTTAGGGCTCTCTCGGGGAGATACG.

With respect to this clone: The CDR3 end is not reached by the read, which stops 3 residues before it; the germline J gene fills it in. This sequence joins TRBV20-1 and TRBJ1-2; maybe TRBD1 (5 bases). This CDR3 has 11 residues. Germline V CDR1 and CDR2: DFQATT, SNEGSKA (reference sequence). The CDR3 loop is CSAKGFGGYTF. The sequenced part of the CDR3 DNA is TGCAGTGCTAAGGGGTTTGGAGGC.

On this clone: Read sequence stops 3 residues before the CDR3 end, and the germline J gene provides the missing end. V gene TRBV7-9 combines with J gene TRBJ2-4; tentative D call: TRBD2 (6 bases). Trimming took 5 bases from V and 5 from J, leaving 13 bases between them. The germline V gene encodes CDR1 SEHNR and CDR2 FQNEAQ (reference sequence). This CDR3 is 14 amino acids long. The part of the CDR3 DNA that was read is TGTGCCAGCAGCCCCCCCAGGGAGGAAAACATT. Its protein is CASSPPREENI. The complete CDR3 reads CASSPPREENIQYF.

Of note for this clone: The read comes to an end 3 residues before the CDR3 does, leaving the germline J gene to fill in the end. The chain combines TRBV19 with TRBJ2-1, with D perhaps matching TRBD2 (6 bases). Germline V gives CDR1 LNHDA, CDR2 SQIVND (reference sequence). V lost 7 bases to trimming and J lost 0 bases, with 16 bases between them. This CDR3 has 16 amino acids. The CDR3 DNA, read in part, is TGTGCCAGTACTTGGGGGACTGAACGCTCCTACAATGAG. It codes for CASTWGTERSYNE. Given in full, the CDR3 is CASTWGTERSYNEQFF.

As concerns this clone: The CDR3 is cut off 3 residues early in the read; its end comes from the germline J gene. The chain uses TRBV5-4 and TRBJ1-2; 7 positions match TRBD1. The junction had 10 bases not matched to a gene; V was cut back by 4 bases and J by 4 bases. The germline V gene has CDR1 SGHNT and CDR2 YYREEE (reference sequence). The CDR3 totals 15 residues. The CDR3 is CASSPQDRASYGYTF. The DNA read from the CDR3 is TGTGCCAGCAGCCCGCAAGACAGGGCTAGCTATGGC. The complete variable domain, with remaining parts taken from reference TRBV5-4 and TRBJ1-2, reads ETGVTQSPTHLIKTRGQQVTLRCSSQSGHNTVSWYQQALGQGPQFIFQYYREEENGRGNFPPRFSGLQFPNYSSELNVNALELDDSALYLCASSPQDRASYGYTFGSGTRLTVV.

Turning to this clone: Sequencing ends 3 residues short of the CDR3 end; the germline J gene provides the rest. This sequence joins TRBV20-1 and TRBJ1-1, with a possible D match to TRBD1 (6 bases). This CDR3 region has 16 residues. Germline-derived CDR1 and CDR2 are DFQATT and SNEGSKA (reference sequence). The CDR3 region is CSAARPGHGMNTEAFF. Partial CDR3 DNA: TGCAGCGCTGCCCGACCGGGACACGGAATGAACACTGAA.

Note on this clone: The DNA ends 3 residues before the CDR3 does, and the rest of the CDR3 is filled in from the germline J gene. The chain couples TRBV19 to TRBJ1-5; 8 bases match TRBD1. Trimming removed 3 bases from V and 0 bases from J; junction bases left unmatched: 4. The CDR3 has 16 residues. Germline assignment: CDR1 LNHDA and CDR2 SQIVND (reference sequence). Incomplete CDR3 DNA: TGTGCCAGTAGTATTACAGGGGGTCCTAGCAATCAGCCC. It translates to CASSITGGPSNQP. The CDR3 in its entirety is CASSITGGPSNQPQHF.